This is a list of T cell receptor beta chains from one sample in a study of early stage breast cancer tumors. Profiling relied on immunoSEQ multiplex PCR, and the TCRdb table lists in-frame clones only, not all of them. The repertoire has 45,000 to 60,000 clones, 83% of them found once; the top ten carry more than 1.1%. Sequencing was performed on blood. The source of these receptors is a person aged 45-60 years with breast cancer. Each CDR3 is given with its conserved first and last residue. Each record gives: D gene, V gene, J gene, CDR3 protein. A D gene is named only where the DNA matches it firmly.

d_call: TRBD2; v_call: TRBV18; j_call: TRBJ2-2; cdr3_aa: CASSPLAGITGELFF
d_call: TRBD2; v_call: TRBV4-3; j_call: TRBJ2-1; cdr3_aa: CASSQELAGGGYNEQFF
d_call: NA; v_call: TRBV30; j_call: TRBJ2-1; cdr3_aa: CAWTAKDSNSYNEQFF
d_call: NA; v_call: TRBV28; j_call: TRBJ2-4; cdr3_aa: CASSPSQVAKNIQYF
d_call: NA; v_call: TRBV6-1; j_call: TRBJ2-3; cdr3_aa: CASSERGSLARRTDTQYF
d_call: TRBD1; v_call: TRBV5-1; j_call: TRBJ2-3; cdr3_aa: CASSLEGDRQYF
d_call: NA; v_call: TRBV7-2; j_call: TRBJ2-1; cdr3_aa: CASSFKGNYNEQFF
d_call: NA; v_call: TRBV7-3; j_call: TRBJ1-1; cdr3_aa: CASSLMGGRMNTEAFF
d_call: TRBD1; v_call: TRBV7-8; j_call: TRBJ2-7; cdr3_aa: CASSLVRDRGHEQYF
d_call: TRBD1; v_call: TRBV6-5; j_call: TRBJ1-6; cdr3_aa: CASSPQTGRGSPLHF
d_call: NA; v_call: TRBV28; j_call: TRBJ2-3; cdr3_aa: CASSLTGHTQYF
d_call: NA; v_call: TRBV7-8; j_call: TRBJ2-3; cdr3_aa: CATRAPSTDTQYF
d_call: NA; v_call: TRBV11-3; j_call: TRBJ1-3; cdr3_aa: CASSLNSGNTIYF
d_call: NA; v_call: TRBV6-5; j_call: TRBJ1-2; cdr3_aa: CASKPANYGYTF
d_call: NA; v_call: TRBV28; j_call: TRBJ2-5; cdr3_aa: CASTPRGGGETQYF
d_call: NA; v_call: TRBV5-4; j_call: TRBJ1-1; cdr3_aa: CASSLKPTGNTEAFF
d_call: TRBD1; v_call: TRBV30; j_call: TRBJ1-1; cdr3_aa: CAWSVSPGGLNTEAFF
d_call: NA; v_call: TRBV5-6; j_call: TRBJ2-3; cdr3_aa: CASSLRGVADTQYF
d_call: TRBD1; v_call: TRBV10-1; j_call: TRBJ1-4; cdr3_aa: CASRGDSFNEKLFF
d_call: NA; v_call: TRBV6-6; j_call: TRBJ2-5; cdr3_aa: CASSPEETQYF
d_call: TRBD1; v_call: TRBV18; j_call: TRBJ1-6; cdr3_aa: CASSPSPGQGYSSYNSPLHF
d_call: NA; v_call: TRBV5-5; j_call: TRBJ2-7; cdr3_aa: CASSSGGGLSYEQYF
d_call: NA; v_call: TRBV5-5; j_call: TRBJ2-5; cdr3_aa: CASSPGPREETQYF
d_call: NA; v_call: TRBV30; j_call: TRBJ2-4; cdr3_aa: CAWSGLAKNIQYF
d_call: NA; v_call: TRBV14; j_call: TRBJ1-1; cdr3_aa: CASSLRNTEAFF
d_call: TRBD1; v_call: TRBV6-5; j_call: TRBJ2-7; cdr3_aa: CASSKQGAEYEQYF